Sequencing of this T cell receptor beta chain was carried out in a study of breast tumors, draining lymph nodes, adjacent tissues. Study conclusions and caveats: Data fit most tumor T cells coming from lymph node, expanding in tumor. Luminal-like breast cancer showed significantly greater tumor-nontumor repertoire similarity than basal-like breast cancer did. Tumors had less TCR diversity than lymph nodes, more than nontumor tissue.

Samples came from axillary lymph nodes draining the breast cancer. This clonotype was detected ten times or more. No antigen is known for it. The germline gives CDR1 SGHVS, CDR2 FQNEAQ. V lost 3 bases to trimming and J lost 4 bases, with 11 bases between them. This CDR3 comprises 14 residues. TCRdb passed the multiplex PCR reads through MiXCR, listing each CDR3 protein once. Of about 80,000 distinct CDR3 sequences listed, under 25% are singletons. The sample consisted of axillary lymph node tissue. The sequence was collected from a female donor with breast cancer. Some clones in this sample may be carry-over from other donors' samples. The chain recombines TRBV7-8 with TRBJ2-3; TRBD2 is a possible D gene (5 bases). Here the CDR3 reads CASSLDFSADTQYF. The CDR3 DNA reads as TGTGCCAGCAGCTTGGACTTTAGCGCAGATACGCAGTATTTT.